This T cell receptor (beta chain) was recovered during a study of neurological immune-mediated disorders. Germline values: CDR1 DFQATT, CDR2 SNEGSKA (reference sequence). CDR3 length: 17 amino acids. V shed 2 bases, J shed 5 bases, and the junction held 16 bases outside the gene matches. MiXCR was run by TCRdb on the 5' RACE reads, yielding one entry per CDR3 protein. The sample includes under 100,000 distinct CDR3 sequences, less than 15% of them seen just once. Time point reported: longitudinal time-point 2. PBMCs stored at -80 C, numbering 2 million, were the origin of the unsorted libraries. The receptor's source is a female donor with HTLV-1-associated myelopathy (HAM/TSP). Sequenced: PBMCs. The V gene is TRBV20-1, the J gene TRBJ2-5, with 8 positions matching TRBD1. The CDR3, as DNA: TGCAGTGCTAGATCCGGGCAGGGGGCCCGGGTGCGCGAGACCCAGTACTTC. Translating gives CSARSGQGARVRETQYF.